This T cell receptor beta chain was recorded in a study of blood T cell repertoires in COVID-19 (dated by TCRdb to the early 2020s). For context, the study as a whole: The collaborator samples originated in the United States, Italy and Spain and spanned the acute and convalescent phases of COVID-19. The prospective study material was composed of cDNA or gDNA derived from T cells, B-cell-depleted T cells, or PBMCs. The dataset comprised deeply sampled blood TCRbeta repertoires from subjects exposed to, actively infected with, or recovered from COVID-19. Nearly every sample came with metadata listing a de-identified subject ID, COVID-19 status, age in years and sex. The samples were drawn from the first 160 participants of the ongoing ImmuneRACE study and from under 1,500 subjects provided by 6 global collaborators. Where available, HLA class I and class II types were taken from metadata supplied by the sample provider and were not determined by assay-based typing. The repertoires were made available in a free public database intended to serve as a resource for research on the immune response to SARS-CoV-2. Results the study describes overall, beyond this receptor: The quantity of clinical and demographic metadata differed by source and by participant and was supplied without curation.

TCRbeta CDR3 regions were amplified from genomic DNA using the immunoSEQ Assay, a bias-controlled multiplex PCR. Under the source paper's analysis protocol: The number of nucleated cells in each sample was estimated by amplification of reference gene primers within the assay. To quantify the absolute abundance of each unique TCRbeta CDR3 rearrangement, sequence reads were collapsed and filtered. For each sample, productive Simpson clonality was calculated by taking the square root of Simpson's diversity index across productive rearrangements. TCRdb retrieved this table from immuneACCESS and kept in-frame rearrangements only. Not all clones are present; in checked studies, unresolved V genes account for under half, and no reason is known for the remainder. V and J calls and clone size follow that table, whereas D and trimming were derived from the DNA. Across this sample there are roughly 200,000 clones, with less than 85% seen only once. The ten top clones hold roughly 14% of the sample.

Another Seattle source contributed samples from volunteer blood donors who had recovered from COVID-19. Each collaborating institution followed its own protocols to collect whole blood in K2EDTA tubes. For TCRbeta analysis, collaborator samples were shipped as frozen whole blood, as isolated PBMCs, or as DNA extracted from either sample type. Concerning this clone itself: Its antigen target is currently unknown. Per-base quality was not reported, and no clone a single base away is much larger than it.

Looking up the germline V gene yields CDR1 SGHVS and CDR2 FNYEAQ. The CDR3 contains 12 residues, cysteine and phenylalanine counted. Left in the record is the CDR3 DNA by itself, 36 bases read in frame from the first base. From V the trimming removes 5 bases and from J it removes 16 bases, while the gene matches leave 9 bases of the junction unaccounted for. The V and J segments used are TRBV7-6 and TRBJ1-4; 8 central bases correspond to TRBD1. The specimen was peripheral blood. The sequence derives from a man aged 45-65 years who had recovered from COVID-19. Here is the DNA: TGTGCCAGCAGCCCAGGACAGGGCGCACCGTTTTTT. Its protein reads: CASSPGQGAPFF. The reference TRBV7-6 and TRBJ1-4 proteins fill in what lies around the CDR3, so the full variable domain reads GAGVSQSPRYKVTKRGQDVALRCDPISGHVSLYWYRQALGQGPEFLTYFNYEAQQDKSGLPNDRFSAERPEGSISTLTIQRTEQRDSAMYRCASSPGQGAPFFGSGTQLSVL.